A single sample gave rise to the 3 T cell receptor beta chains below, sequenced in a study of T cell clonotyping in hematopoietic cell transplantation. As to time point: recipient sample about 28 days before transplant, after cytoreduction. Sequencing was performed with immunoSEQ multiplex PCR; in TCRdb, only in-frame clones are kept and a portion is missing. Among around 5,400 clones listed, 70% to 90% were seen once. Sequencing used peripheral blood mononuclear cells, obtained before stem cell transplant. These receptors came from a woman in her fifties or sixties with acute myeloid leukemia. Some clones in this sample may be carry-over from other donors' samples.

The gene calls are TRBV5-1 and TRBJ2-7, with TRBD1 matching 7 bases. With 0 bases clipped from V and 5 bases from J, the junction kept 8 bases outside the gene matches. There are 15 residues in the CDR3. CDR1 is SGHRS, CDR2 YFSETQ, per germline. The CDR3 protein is CASSLVVGTVHEQYF. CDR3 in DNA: TGCGCCAGCAGCTTGGTAGTCGGGACAGTCCACGAGCAGTACTTC.

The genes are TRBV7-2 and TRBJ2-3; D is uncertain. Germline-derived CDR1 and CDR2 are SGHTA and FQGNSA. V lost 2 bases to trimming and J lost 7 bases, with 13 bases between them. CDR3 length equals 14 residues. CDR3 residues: CASSLNGHHYTQYF. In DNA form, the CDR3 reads TGTGCCAGCAGCTTAAACGGGCATCACTATACGCAGTATTTT.

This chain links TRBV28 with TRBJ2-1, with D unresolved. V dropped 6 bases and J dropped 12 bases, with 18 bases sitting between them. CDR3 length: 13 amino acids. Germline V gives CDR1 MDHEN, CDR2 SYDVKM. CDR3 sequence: CASSSLSWGGQFF. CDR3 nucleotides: TGTGCCAGCAGCTCTCTGTCGTGGGGTGGGCAGTTCTTC.